The 3 T cell receptor beta chains below all came from one sample that was sequenced in a study of control samples from healthy donors and cancer patients. Repertoires were generated with immunoSEQ multiplex PCR, while TCRdb's copy carries only in-frame clones and drops some. This table holds 120,000 to 150,000 clones, around 92% found once. Sequenced input: blood. Receptor source: a man aged 25 to 40 in good health.

The table lists this clone with a few counts. This sequence joins TRBV9 and TRBJ1-2; D gene uncertain. V gave up 0 bases and J gave up 2 bases, with 8 bases separating them. Germline lookup yields CDR1 SGDLS and CDR2 YYNGEE. The CDR3 sequence is 14 residues long. CDR3 in DNA: TGTGCCAGCAGCGTAGAGGAGGGAAACTATGGCTACACCTTC. Its translation: CASSVEEGNYGYTF.

V gene TRBV23-1 combines with J gene TRBJ1-6, with a possible D match to TRBD1 (5 bases). TRBV23-1 is marked as an open reading frame, function uncertain. There are 16 residues in the CDR3. V lost 5 bases to trimming and J lost 1 base, with 12 bases between them. The CDR3 loop reads CASSTDRMSYNSPLHF. In nucleotides, the CDR3 is TGCGCCAGCAGTACAGACAGAATGTCCTATAATTCACCCCTCCACTTT.

J is TRBJ2-3 and V is TRBV7-3, with TRBD1 matching 9 bases. This CDR3 is 16 amino acids long. The trim removed 4 bases at V and 2 bases at J, leaving 7 bases unmatched. Germline V gives CDR1 SGHTA, CDR2 FQGTGA. The chain's CDR3 is CASSSTGTGYTDTQYF. CDR3 bases: TGTGCCAGCAGCTCGACCGGGACAGGGTACACAGATACGCAGTATTTT. Full variable domain (outside the CDR3, taken from reference TRBV7-3 and TRBJ2-3): GAGVSQTPSNKVTEKGKYVELRCDPISGHTALYWYRQSLGQGPEFLIYFQGTGAADDSGLPNDRFFAVRPEGSVSTLKIQRTERGDSAVYLCASSSTGTGYTDTQYFGPGTRLTVL.